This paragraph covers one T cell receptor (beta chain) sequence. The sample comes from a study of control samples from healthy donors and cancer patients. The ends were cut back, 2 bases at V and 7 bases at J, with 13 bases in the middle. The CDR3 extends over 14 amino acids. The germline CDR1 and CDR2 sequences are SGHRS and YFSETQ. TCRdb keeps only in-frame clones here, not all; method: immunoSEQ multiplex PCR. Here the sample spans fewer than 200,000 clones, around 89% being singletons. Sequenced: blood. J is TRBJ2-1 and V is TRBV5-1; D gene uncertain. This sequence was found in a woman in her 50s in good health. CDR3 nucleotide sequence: TGCGCCAGCAGCTTTACCGTAGGCAGGAATGAGCAGTTCTTC. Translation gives CASSFTVGRNEQFF.